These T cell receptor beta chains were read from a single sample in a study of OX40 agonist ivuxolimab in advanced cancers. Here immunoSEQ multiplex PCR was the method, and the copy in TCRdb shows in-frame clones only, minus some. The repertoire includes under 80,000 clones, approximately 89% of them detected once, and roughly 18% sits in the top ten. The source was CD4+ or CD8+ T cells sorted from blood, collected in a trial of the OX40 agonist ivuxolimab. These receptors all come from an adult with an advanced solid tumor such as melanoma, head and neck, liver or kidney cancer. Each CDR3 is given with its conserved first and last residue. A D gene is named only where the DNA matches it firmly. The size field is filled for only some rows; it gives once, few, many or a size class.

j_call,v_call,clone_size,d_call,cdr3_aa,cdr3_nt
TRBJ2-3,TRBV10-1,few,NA,CASSESVQGTDTQYF,TGCGCCAGCAGTGAGTCGGTACAGGGTACAGATACGCAGTATTTT
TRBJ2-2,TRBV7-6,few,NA,CASSLDVRGELFF,TGTGCCAGCAGCTTAGATGTCCGCGGGGAGCTGTTTTTT
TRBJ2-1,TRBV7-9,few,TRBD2,CAWATSGNYNEQFF,TGTGCCTGGGCGACTAGCGGGAATTACAATGAGCAGTTCTTC
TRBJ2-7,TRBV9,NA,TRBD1,CASSAGQGFAYEQYF,TGTGCCAGCAGCGCCGGACAGGGATTCGCCTACGAGCAGTACTTC
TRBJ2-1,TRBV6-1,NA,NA,CASSEYVFAPNEQFF,TGTGCCAGCAGTGAATACGTTTTTGCACCCAATGAGCAGTTCTTC
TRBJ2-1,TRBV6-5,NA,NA,CASSYSHGETYNEQFF,TGTGCCAGCAGTTACTCGCACGGGGAAACCTACAATGAGCAGTTCTTC
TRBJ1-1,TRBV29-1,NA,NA,CSVDLGPFRGAFF,TGCAGCGTTGACCTTGGACCGTTCCGGGGCGCTTTCTTT
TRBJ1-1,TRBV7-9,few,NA,CASSPGVGTEAFF,TGTGCCAGCAGCCCGGGGGTGGGCACTGAAGCTTTCTTT
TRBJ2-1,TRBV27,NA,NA,CASSYTGGAYNEQFF,TGTGCCAGCAGTTATACTGGCGGAGCATACAATGAGCAGTTCTTC
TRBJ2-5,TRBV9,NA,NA,CASSVATSSQETQYF,TGTGCCAGCAGCGTCGCTACTAGCAGCCAAGAGACCCAGTACTTC
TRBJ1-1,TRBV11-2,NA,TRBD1,CASSPGGVGTEAFF,TGTGCCAGCAGTCCAGGGGGGGTGGGCACTGAAGCTTTCTTT
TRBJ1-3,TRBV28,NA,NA,CASSSDTSTGNTIYF,TGTGCCAGCAGTTCCGACACTTCGACTGGAAACACCATATATTTT
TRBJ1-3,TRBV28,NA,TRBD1,CASIRGDRENTIYF,TGTGCCAGCATACGTGGGGACAGGGAAAACACCATATATTTT
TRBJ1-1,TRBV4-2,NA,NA,CASKHHGATEAFF,TGTGCCAGCAAACACCACGGGGCCACTGAAGCTTTCTTT
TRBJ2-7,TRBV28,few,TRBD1,CASIRQGSYEQYF,TGTGCCAGTATTAGACAGGGTAGCTACGAGCAGTACTTC
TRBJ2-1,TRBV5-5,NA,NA,CASSLLLRGYGTYNEQFF,TGTGCCAGCAGCTTGCTCCTAAGAGGGTATGGCACCTACAATGAGCAGTTCTTC
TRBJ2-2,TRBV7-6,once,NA,CASSLEGQGDTGELFF,TGTGCCAGCAGCTTAGAAGGCCAGGGAGATACCGGGGAGCTGTTTTTT
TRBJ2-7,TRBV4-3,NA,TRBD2,CASSQALAGALLYEQYF,TGCGCCAGCAGCCAAGCTCTAGCGGGAGCTCTACTCTACGAGCAGTACTTC
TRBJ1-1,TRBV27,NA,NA,CASSEGRGVLSEAFF,TGTGCCAGCAGTGAGGGCCGGGGTGTCCTATCTGAAGCTTTCTTT
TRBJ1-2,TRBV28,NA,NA,CASSPGGEDYGYTF,TGTGCCAGCAGCCCGGGCGGGGAGGATTATGGCTACACCTTC
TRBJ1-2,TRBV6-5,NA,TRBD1,CASTFDRDYGYTF,TGTGCCAGCACTTTTGACAGGGACTATGGCTACACCTTC
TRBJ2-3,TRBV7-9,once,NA,CASSRSRGGTDTQYF,TGTGCCAGCAGCAGGAGTAGAGGAGGGACAGATACGCAGTATTTT
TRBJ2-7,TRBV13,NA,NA,CASSLEGRGDYEQYF,TGTGCCAGCAGCTTAGAGGGGAGGGGGGACTACGAGCAGTACTTC
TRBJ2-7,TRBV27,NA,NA,CASSLLANYEQYF,TGTGCCAGCAGTTTATTGGCCAACTACGAGCAGTACTTC
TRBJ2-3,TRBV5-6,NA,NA,CASSSGSHTQYF,TGTGCCAGCAGCTCGGGGAGCCATACGCAGTATTTT
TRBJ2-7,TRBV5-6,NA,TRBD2,CASSLGAGAYEQYF,TGTGCCAGCAGCTTGGGAGCGGGGGCATACGAGCAGTACTTC
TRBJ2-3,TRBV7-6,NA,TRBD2,CASSPRTSGADTQYF,TGTGCCAGCAGCCCCCGGACTAGCGGTGCGGATACGCAGTATTTT
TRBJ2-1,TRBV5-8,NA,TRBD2,CASCPPTSGAYNEQFF,TGTGCCAGCTGCCCCCCGACTAGCGGGGCCTACAATGAGCAGTTCTTC
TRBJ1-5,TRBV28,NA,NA,CASTSQGWSNQPQHF,TGTGCCAGCACCTCGCAGGGGTGGAGCAATCAGCCCCAGCATTTT
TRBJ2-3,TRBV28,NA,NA,CASSFPQPGTDTQYF,TGTGCCAGCAGTTTCCCCCAACCGGGCACAGATACGCAGTATTTT
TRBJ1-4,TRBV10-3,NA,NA,CATADGTAREKLFF,TGTGCCACGGCAGACGGGACCGCGAGAGAAAAACTGTTTTTT
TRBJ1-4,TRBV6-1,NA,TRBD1,CASSDWTGDREKLFF,TGTGCCAGCAGTGACTGGACAGGGGACCGAGAAAAACTGTTTTTT
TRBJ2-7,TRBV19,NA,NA,CASSIDGRLYEQYF,TGTGCCAGTAGTATAGATGGCCGGCTCTACGAGCAGTACTTC
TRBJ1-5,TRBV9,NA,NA,CASSSLHGGNQPQHF,TGTGCCAGCAGCTCATTACACGGGGGCAATCAGCCCCAGCATTTT
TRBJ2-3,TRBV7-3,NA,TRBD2,CASSRSLAGGPDTQYF,TGTGCCAGCAGCCGAAGTTTAGCGGGAGGTCCAGATACGCAGTATTTT
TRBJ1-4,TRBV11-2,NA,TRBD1,CASSQGQGYEKLFF,TGTGCCAGCAGCCAAGGACAGGGGTATGAAAAACTGTTTTTT
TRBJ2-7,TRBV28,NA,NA,CASSLVITPGIDEQYF,TGTGCCAGCAGTTTGGTTATCACCCCGGGTATCGACGAGCAGTACTTC
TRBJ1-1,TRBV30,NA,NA,CAWSWGHVNTEAFF,TGTGCCTGGAGTTGGGGACACGTGAACACTGAAGCTTTCTTT
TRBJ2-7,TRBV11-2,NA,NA,CASSLPQTYEQYF,TGTGCCAGCAGCTTACCCCAGACCTACGAGCAGTACTTC
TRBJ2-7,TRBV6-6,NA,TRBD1,CASSRGTELPYEQYF,TGTGCCAGCAGCCGAGGGACAGAACTCCCCTACGAGCAGTACTTC
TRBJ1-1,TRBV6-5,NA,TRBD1,CASSPTGTTEAFF,TGTGCCAGCAGTCCGACAGGGACCACTGAAGCTTTCTTT